This passage covers 25 T cell receptor beta chains from one sample sequenced in a study of cytomegalovirus exposure and HLA in healthy donors. Researchers ran the PCR with 60 Vbeta and 13 Jbeta primers. TCRdb's copy holds only in-frame clones and misses some; the assay was immunoSEQ multiplex PCR. The sample yields around 280,000 clones, 80% to 90% seen once. Sequencing used PBMCs. These receptors came from a woman aged 18-30 years in good health and CMV-seronegative.

This chain joins TRBV18 and TRBJ1-4; 7 bases match TRBD1. This CDR3 is built from 15 residues. V trimming: 3 bases; J trimming: 8 bases; junction bases outside the gene matches: 9. Germline assignment: CDR1 KGHSH and CDR2 LQKENI. This CDR3 reads CASSPAGGQPEKLFF. CDR3 bases: TGTGCCAGCTCACCCGCAGGGGGACAGCCAGAAAAACTGTTTTTT.

The V gene is TRBV18, the J gene TRBJ1-1, with TRBD1 as a possible D gene (6 bases). The V gene lost 5 bases and the J gene lost 3 bases, with 10 bases spanning the gap. Germline CDR1 and CDR2: KGHSH and LQKENI. This CDR3 region has 13 residues. DNA of the CDR3: TGTGCCAGCTCAACCCACAGGGACACTGAAGCTTTCTTT. Encoded protein: CASSTHRDTEAFF.

The J gene is TRBJ2-3, the V gene TRBV7-9, with D hard to call. Germline values: CDR1 SEHNR, CDR2 FQNEAQ (reference sequence). Between the trimmed V and J ends, which lost 4 bases and 0 bases, there was a span of 11 bases. The CDR3 has 15 amino acids. Here the CDR3 DNA reads TGTGCCAGCAGCTCCCCCCCCTCTAGCACAGATACGCAGTATTTT. Its translation is CASSSPPSSTDTQYF.

This clone has only one observation. The chain is built from TRBV27 and TRBJ1-3; 7 bases line up with TRBD1. The CDR3 has 14 residues. The J segment lost 1 base and the V segment lost 5 bases, leaving 2 bases of the junction unmatched. The germline V gene encodes CDR1 MNHEY and CDR2 SMNVEV (reference sequence). The CDR3 sequence is CASSNRGSGNTIYF. The CDR3 region has the DNA TGTGCCAGCAGTAACAGGGGTTCTGGAAACACCATATATTTT.

The chain is built from TRBV2 and TRBJ1-2; D gene unclear. The CDR3 loop spans 13 amino acids. The V end was cut by 5 bases, the J end by 2 bases, with 9 bases between. The germline V gene has CDR1 SNHLY and CDR2 FYNNEI. The CDR3 is CASSQVINYGYTF. The CDR3 DNA is TGTGCCAGCAGTCAGGTCATCAACTATGGCTACACCTTC. The entire variable domain, with the rest obtained from reference TRBV2 and TRBJ1-2, is as follows: EPEVTQTPSHQVTQMGQEVILRCVPISNHLYFYWYRQILGQKVEFLVSFYNNEISEKSEIFDDQFSVERPDGSNFTLKIRSTKLEDSAMYFCASSQVINYGYTFGSGTRLTVV.

The rearrangement uses TRBV2 and TRBJ1-3, with unresolved D. CDR3 length: 16 residues. Germline loops: CDR1 SNHLY, CDR2 FYNNEI. The V end lost 1 base, the J end lost 0 bases, and 10 bases lay between the germline ends. CDR3 DNA: TGTGCCAGCAGTGAAGTAATACTTTTCTCTGGAAACACCATATATTTT. This encodes CASSEVILFSGNTIYF. The entire variable domain, with the rest obtained from reference TRBV2 and TRBJ1-3, is as follows: EPEVTQTPSHQVTQMGQEVILRCVPISNHLYFYWYRQILGQKVEFLVSFYNNEISEKSEIFDDQFSVERPDGSNFTLKIRSTKLEDSAMYFCASSEVILFSGNTIYFGEGSWLTVV.

This clone occurred once. This chain connects TRBV19 to TRBJ1-2; 8 positions match TRBD1. The CDR3 consists of 15 residues. Germline values: CDR1 LNHDA, CDR2 SQIVND (reference sequence). With 2 bases clipped from V and 6 bases from J, the junction kept 8 bases outside the gene matches. The CDR3 nucleotides are TGTGCCAGTAGTATACAAGGACAGGGAGGCGATGGCTACACCTTC. Residues: CASSIQGQGGDGYTF.

V usage is TRBV11-2 and J usage is TRBJ1-2; maybe TRBD1 (5 bases). V lost 1 base and J lost 7, with 13 bases in between. This CDR3 is 14 amino acids long. CDR1 and CDR2 from the germline V gene are SGHAT and FQNNGV. The CDR3 sequence is CASSLVEGKGGYTF. The CDR3 nucleotides are TGTGCCAGCAGCTTAGTGGAGGGGAAGGGTGGCTACACCTTC.

This sequence joins TRBV6-5 and TRBJ2-7, with 10 positions matching TRBD2. The CDR3 is 15 residues long. V was pared by 6 bases and J by 2 bases, with 7 bases of the junction left unmatched. CDR1 MNHEY and CDR2 SVGAGI come from the germline V gene. The CDR3 region has the DNA TGTGCCAGCAGAGGGACTAGCGCTGCAACCTACGAGCAGTACTTC. It specifies CASRGTSAATYEQYF.

This clone was seen just once. This chain's CDR3 is CASSRTDLMRNTEAFF. CDR3 nucleotides: TGTGCCAGCAGCCGGACAGACCTGATGCGGAACACTGAAGCTTTCTTT. The chain carries TRBV11-2 and TRBJ1-1; tentatively, D is TRBD1 (6 bases). The CDR3 loop spans 16 amino acids. Germline V gene lookup returns CDR1 SGHAT and CDR2 FQNNGV. With 5 bases removed from V and 1 base from J, the gap between germline ends came to 17 bases. Complete variable domain (other parts from reference TRBV11-2 and TRBJ1-1): EAGVAQSPRYKIIEKRQSVAFWCNPISGHATLYWYQQILGQGPKLLIQFQNNGVVDDSQLPKDRFSAERLKGVDSTLKIQPAKLEDSAVYLCASSRTDLMRNTEAFFGQGTRLTVV.

Remarks on this clone: Other DNA sequences in this sample translate to the same CDR3. The chain couples TRBV5-1 to TRBJ1-5, with D tentatively TRBD1 (5 bases). The CDR3 length is 15 residues. Germline CDR1 is SGHRS and CDR2 is YFSETQ. V was cut by 0 bases and J by 6 bases, with 13 bases left in between. CDR3 coding DNA: TGCGCCAGCAGCTTGGCCGGGCAGGGAAGTCAGCCCCAGCATTTT. Translating it yields CASSLAGQGSQPQHF.

This chain links TRBV27 with TRBJ2-5, with 7 bases fitting TRBD2. The CDR3 is made up of 15 amino acids. J lost 4 bases, V lost 5 bases, and 10 bases had no gene match. Germline V CDR1 and CDR2: MNHEY, SMNVEV (reference sequence). The CDR3 region is CASSLAVGVAETQYF. DNA of the CDR3: TGTGCCAGCAGTCTAGCGGTTGGGGTTGCAGAGACCCAGTACTTC.

The J gene is TRBJ1-3, the V gene TRBV4-1, with unresolved D. V shed 6 bases and J shed 2 bases, with 20 bases lying between them. The CDR3 spans 17 residues. Germline V gene data show CDR1 as MGHRA and CDR2 as YSYEKL. The CDR3 region is CASRRDALEWPGNTIYF. CDR3 sequence (DNA): TGCGCCAGCAGACGAGACGCGCTGGAGTGGCCTGGAAACACCATATATTTT.

The chain links TRBV5-1 to TRBJ2-5; TRBD1 agrees at 12 bases. The CDR3 sequence is 15 residues long. CDR1 and CDR2 from the germline V gene are SGHRS and YFSETQ. The junction had 6 bases not matched to a gene; V was cut back by 4 bases and J by 5 bases. For the CDR3, the DNA is TGCGCCAGCAGCCGGGACAGGGGGCAACGGGAGACCCAGTACTTC. Its translation is CASSRDRGQRETQYF.

J is TRBJ2-5 and V is TRBV9; 14 bases map to TRBD2. Germline CDR1 reads SGDLS; CDR2 reads YYNGEE. V trimming: 3 bases; J trimming: 2 bases; junction bases outside the gene matches: 9. The CDR3 covers 18 residues. CDR3 nucleotides: TGTGCCAGCAGCGCGGGGACTAGCGGGGGTGGGAGACAAGAGACCCAGTACTTC. As protein: CASSAGTSGGGRQETQYF.

The gene calls are TRBV27 and TRBJ1-1; TRBD1 aligns across 7 bases. CDR3 length: 16 residues. J was trimmed by 2 bases and V by 1 base; bases with no gene match: 7. Germline CDR1 reads MNHEY; CDR2 reads SMNVEV (reference sequence). Here the CDR3 reads CASSLYGGTVNTEAFF. Written as DNA, the CDR3 is TGTGCCAGCAGTTTATATGGGGGGACAGTAAACACTGAAGCTTTCTTT.

This sequence joins TRBV29-1 and TRBJ1-4; D may be TRBD1 (6 bases). Germline V gene sequence: CDR1 SQVTM, CDR2 ANQGSEA. There are 13 residues in the CDR3. V was cut by 7 bases and J by 2 bases, with 11 bases left in between. CDR3: CSGRDTTNEKLFF. The CDR3 DNA sequence: TGCAGCGGCCGGGACACGACTAATGAAAAACTGTTTTTT.

Comment on this clone: The junction shows a germline mismatch at one end, possibly a read error. V is TRBV7-9 and J is TRBJ1-3, with D possibly matching TRBD1 (6 bases). This CDR3 has 13 amino acids. Germline V gene data show CDR1 as SEHNR and CDR2 as FQNEAQ (reference sequence). The CDR3 reads CSSSGRTEPTIYF. The CDR3 nucleotides are TGTTCCAGCAGCGGAAGGACAGAGCCCACCATATATTTT.

The genes are TRBV7-2 and TRBJ2-3; no clear D gene. The length of the CDR3 is 14 residues. The germline CDR1 and CDR2 sequences are SGHTA and FQGNSA. The germline V and J ends were trimmed by 2 bases and 1 base, with 7 bases remaining between them. The chain's CDR3 is CASSLTRGTDTQYF. In DNA form, the CDR3 reads TGTGCCAGCAGCTTAACCCGGGGCACAGATACGCAGTATTTT.

The CDR3 coding sequence is TGTGCCAGCAGTGAATGGGCCGGGGGAACCTACAATGAGCAGTTCTTC. It codes for CASSEWAGGTYNEQFF. The V call is TRBV2, the J call TRBJ2-1; D might be TRBD2 (6 bases). Germline V gene lookup returns CDR1 SNHLY and CDR2 FYNNEI. The CDR3 is 16 residues long. The V and J ends lost 2 bases and 2 bases respectively, with 13 bases between them.

This chain uses TRBV6-5 with TRBJ1-1, with 12 nucleotides matching TRBD1. The CDR3 is 16 residues long. CDR1 and CDR2 from the germline V gene are MNHEY and SVGAGI. J lost 4 bases, V lost 4 bases, and 7 bases had no gene match. The CDR3 here is CASSSGTGGYTTEAFF. The CDR3 region has the DNA TGTGCCAGCAGTTCGGGGACAGGGGGCTACACCACTGAAGCTTTCTTT.

This chain links TRBV27 with TRBJ2-3, with 7 bases fitting TRBD2. The CDR3 contains 16 residues. V shed 3 bases and J 0 bases; nucleotides not matched to a gene: 6. Germline CDR1 and CDR2: MNHEY and SMNVEV (reference sequence). The DNA for the CDR3 is TGTGCCAGCAGTTTTCTAGCGGATTCTAGCACAGATACGCAGTATTTT. Residues: CASSFLADSSTDTQYF.

Here the CDR3 DNA reads TGTGCCAGCAGTTACACAGGGGTATCGGGTACGCAGTATTTT. This codes for CASSYTGVSGTQYF. V usage is TRBV6-5 and J usage is TRBJ2-3, with 7 bases fitting TRBD1. Germline V gives CDR1 MNHEY, CDR2 SVGAGI. Trimming at V came to 2 bases and at J to 8 bases, leaving 7 bases not matched to a gene. There are 14 residues in the CDR3.

The chain employs TRBV7-8 and TRBJ2-1; no clear D. CDR3 length equals 13 residues. Trimming cost V 3 bases and J 4 bases, with 7 bases left between them. Germline assignment: CDR1 SGHVS and CDR2 FQNEAQ. The chain's CDR3 is CASSFVSYNEQFF. CDR3 DNA sequence: TGTGCCAGCAGCTTTGTGAGTTACAATGAGCAGTTCTTC. Full variable domain (remainder filled in from reference TRBV7-8 and TRBJ2-1): GAGVSQSPRYKVAKRGQDVALRCDPISGHVSLFWYQQALGQGPEFLTYFQNEAQLDKSGLPSDRFFAERPEGSVSTLKIQRTQQEDSAVYLCASSFVSYNEQFFGPGTRLTVL.

The chain joins TRBV7-3 to TRBJ2-7, with a weak D call TRBD2 (5 bases). The ends were cut back, 5 bases at V and 4 bases at J, with 15 bases in the middle. The germline V gene has CDR1 SGHTA and CDR2 FQGTGA. CDR3 length: 14 amino acids. CDR3 coding DNA: TGTGCCAGCAGCCTCCCCGGGATTCATTACGAGCAGTACTTC. It yields the protein CASSLPGIHYEQYF.